This entry is about one TCR beta chain. Its antigen is still unknown. The sample belongs to a study of response to subunit inactivated influenza vaccine. Broader study findings: The authors offered the suggestion that each seasonal influenza vaccination recruits few new T cells.

TCRdb recomputed calls from the RT-PCR reads with MiXCR, one row per CDR3 protein. This table holds 400,000 to 650,000 distinct CDR3 sequences, under 8.5% found once. Looked up from germline, CDR1 is MDHEN and CDR2 is SYDVKM. The ends lost 7 bases at V and 15 bases at J; junction bases unmatched: 9. CDR3 size: 12 residues. The source is a man aged 50 to 69 who received an inactivated influenza vaccine. Material: PBMCs from blood, obtained less than 30 months after vaccination. This chain links TRBV28 with TRBJ2-3, with 11 bases lining up with TRBD2. The CDR3 protein is CASTPTSGVTYF. The CDR3 coding sequence is TGTGCCAGCACCCCGACTAGCGGGGTAACCTATTTT.